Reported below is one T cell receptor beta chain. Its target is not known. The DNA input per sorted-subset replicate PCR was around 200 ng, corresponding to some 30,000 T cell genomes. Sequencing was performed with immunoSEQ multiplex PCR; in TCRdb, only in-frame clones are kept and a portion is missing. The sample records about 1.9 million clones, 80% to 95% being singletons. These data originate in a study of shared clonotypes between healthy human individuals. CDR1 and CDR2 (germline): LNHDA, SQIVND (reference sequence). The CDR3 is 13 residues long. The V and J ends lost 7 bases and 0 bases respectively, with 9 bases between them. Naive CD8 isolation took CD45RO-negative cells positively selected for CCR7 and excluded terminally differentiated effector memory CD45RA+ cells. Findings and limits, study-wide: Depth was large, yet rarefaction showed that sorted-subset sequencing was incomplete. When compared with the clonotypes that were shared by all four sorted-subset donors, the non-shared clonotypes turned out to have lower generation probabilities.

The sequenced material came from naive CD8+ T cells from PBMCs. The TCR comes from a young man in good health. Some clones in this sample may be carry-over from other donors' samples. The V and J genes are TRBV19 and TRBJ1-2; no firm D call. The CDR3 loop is CASTQGTNYGYTF. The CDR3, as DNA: TGTGCCAGTACCCAAGGGACTAACTATGGCTACACCTTC.